This is a list of T cell receptor beta chains from one sample in a study of blood T cell repertoires in COVID-19. The protocol was immunoSEQ multiplex PCR, while the TCRdb copy is restricted to in-frame clones and leaves out a portion. This table has 45,000 or so clones, almost 85% appearing once. The material sequenced was peripheral blood. These receptor sequences come from a human donor in a cohort sampled during active COVID-19. CDR3s include the opening cysteine and the closing phenylalanine or tryptophan. Each record gives: V gene, D gene, J gene, clone size, CDR3 protein, CDR3 DNA. A D gene is named only where the DNA matches it firmly. Where a row states a size, it is once, few, many or the class of an expanded clone; other rows omit it.

TRBV5-1	NA	TRBJ1-5	NA	CASSEGQTGNQPQHF	TGCGCCAGCAGCGAAGGACAGACAGGCAATCAGCCCCAGCATTTT
TRBV5-4	NA	TRBJ2-5	NA	CASSFSRGEETQYF	TGTGCCAGCAGCTTTTCCAGGGGCGAGGAGACCCAGTACTTC
TRBV6-5	NA	TRBJ1-5	NA	CASSSGRLGSQHF	TGTGCCAGCAGTTCAGGGCGCCTAGGGTCCCAGCATTTT
TRBV6-6	TRBD1	TRBJ2-2	NA	CASSYVGTANTGELFF	TGTGCCAGCAGTTACGTCGGGACAGCGAACACCGGGGAGCTGTTTTTT
TRBV28	NA	TRBJ1-1	NA	CASSSLRQNTEAFF	TGTGCCAGCAGTTCCCTCAGACAGAACACTGAAGCTTTCTTT
TRBV4-1	NA	TRBJ2-3	NA	CASSRVATTDTQYF	TGCGCCAGCAGCCGCGTCGCCACCACAGATACGCAGTATTTT
TRBV7-3	TRBD1	TRBJ1-6	few	CASSWDRDSPLHF	TGTGCCAGCAGCTGGGACAGGGATTCACCCCTCCACTTT
TRBV7-9	TRBD1	TRBJ2-2	NA	CASSLTAGGTGELFF	TGTGCCAGCAGCTTAACGGCAGGGGGTACCGGGGAGCTGTTTTTT
TRBV5-1	NA	TRBJ1-2	NA	CASSLAPGEDGYTF	TGCGCCAGCAGCTTGGCCCCGGGGGAAGATGGCTACACCTTC
TRBV11-1	NA	TRBJ2-1	NA	CASSLRGQSYNEQFF	TGTGCCAGCAGCTTACGGGGTCAATCCTACAATGAGCAGTTCTTC